This TCR beta chain was found in a study of blood T cell repertoires in COVID-19. Study-wide background: The study drew acute and convalescent COVID-19 samples from the United States, Italy and Spain. Sources were T cells, B-cell-depleted T cells, or PBMCs; the material itself was cDNA or gDNA.

This clone was recorded only once. Libraries were prepared by immunoSEQ multiplex PCR; TCRdb keeps only in-frame clonotypes and omits some of them. Of 50,000 to 75,000 clones in the sample, approximately 93% were seen once. With V trimmed by 2 bases and J by 3 bases, 2 bases remained unmatched. CDR1 SGHRS and CDR2 YFSETQ come from the germline V gene. This CDR3 comprises 14 residues. Material for sequencing was peripheral blood. V usage is TRBV5-1 and J usage is TRBJ2-3, with 8 bases aligning to TRBD1. This sequence originates from a man between 65 and 80 years old with active COVID-19. The CDR3 coding sequence is TGCGCCAGCAGCTTTGGACAGGGAACAGATACGCAGTATTTT. Residues: CASSFGQGTDTQYF.